This TCR beta chain is from a study of high-grade serous ovarian cancer treatment subgroups. The CDR3 has 13 residues. V was shortened by 2 bases and J by 5 bases, with 10 bases between the two germline ends. CDR1 is SGDLS, CDR2 YYNGEE, per germline. Study-level points and caveats: These tumor repertoires lack spatial information from bulk sequencing. Repertoire analysis covered CDR3 alone, not CDR1 or CDR2. Higher neoantigen levels went with greater TCR clonal relatedness.

The tumor samples were collected prior to definitive surgery or chemotherapy. As regards this clone: Its antigen is still unknown.

The assay was immunoSEQ multiplex PCR, and TCRdb's table has in-frame clones only and misses some. The sample lists about 30,000 clones, about 81% occurring once. This sequence originates from a human donor with high-grade serous ovarian cancer. The sequenced sample consisted of tumor tissue. The V and J genes are TRBV9 and TRBJ2-5, with D tentatively TRBD2 (6 bases). Written as DNA, the CDR3 is TGTGCCAGCAGCGTTGGCGGGATGGAGACCCAGTACTTC. This codes for CASSVGGMETQYF.